Below, 15 T cell receptor beta chains from the same sample are listed, as sequenced in a study of early T cells in non-severe SARS-CoV-2 infection. TCRdb recomputed calls from the 5' RACE reads with MiXCR, one row per CDR3 protein. The table shows tens of thousands of distinct CDR3 sequences, with around 9.6% occurring only once. This specimen consisted of whole blood, obtained at baseline. The receptors originated from an adult who was a healthcare worker with PCR-confirmed SARS-CoV-2 infection or an uninfected control (not recorded which).

V is TRBV18 and J is TRBJ2-5; no clear D. The CDR3 totals 13 residues. The V gene's germline CDR1 is KGHSH and CDR2 LQKENI. With 3 bases removed from V and 2 bases from J, the gap between germline ends came to 7 bases. The CDR3 nucleotides read TGTGCCAGCTCACCCGACCAACAAGAGACCCAGTACTTC. Amino acids: CASSPDQQETQYF.

This clonotype occurred many times. The chain has TRBV24-1 and TRBJ2-5; no clear D. Germline V lookup: CDR1 KGHDR, CDR2 SFDVKD. The CDR3 spans 12 residues. With 4 bases removed from V and 7 bases from J, the gap between germline ends came to 9 bases. The CDR3 DNA reads as TGTGCCACCAGTGAGCGGTTGGGGACCCAGTACTTC. Amino acids: CATSERLGTQYF.

This clonotype was recorded a few times. This chain links TRBV25-1 with TRBJ2-1; D possibly corresponds to TRBD2 (6 bases). The CDR3 runs 15 residues. Deletions cut 6 bases from V and 1 base from J, with 13 bases between. Germline V CDR1 and CDR2: MGHDK, SYGVNS. In DNA form, the CDR3 reads TGTGCCAGCAGCGTCCCTAGCGATTCCTACAATGAGCAGTTCTTC. This codes for CASSVPSDSYNEQFF. The whole variable domain, filled in from reference TRBV25-1 and TRBJ2-1, reads EADIYQTPRYLVIGTGKKITLECSQTMGHDKMYWYQQDPGMELHLIHYSYGVNSTEKGDLSSESTVSRIRTEHFPLTLESARPSHTSQYLCASSVPSDSYNEQFFGPGTRLTVL.

Many counts were recorded for this clonotype. This rearrangement joins TRBV27 to TRBJ2-3, with 7 nucleotides matching TRBD2. Germline V lookup: CDR1 MNHEY, CDR2 SMNVEV (reference sequence). This CDR3 has 13 amino acids. V was clipped by 6 bases and J by 8 bases; unmatched bases: 8. CDR3 sequence (DNA): TGTGCCAGCAGAAGAGTGGGGGAGGGTACGCAGTATTTT. Translating it yields CASRRVGEGTQYF.

This clonotype was observed a handful of times. This sequence joins TRBV7-2 and TRBJ2-7, with D perhaps matching TRBD2 (5 bases). This CDR3 contains 15 residues. Trimming stripped 1 base from V and 0 bases from J, with 10 bases between. Per germline, CDR1 SGHTA and CDR2 FQGNSA. This CDR3 reads CASSLVRRDSYEQYF. The CDR3, as DNA: TGTGCCAGCAGCTTAGTCCGTCGGGACTCCTACGAGCAGTACTTC.

The sample holds many counts of this clonotype. This chain joins TRBV21-1 and TRBJ2-7; TRBD1 is the table's D call and was not checked against the DNA. TRBV21-1 is noted as a pseudogene. This CDR3 contains 20 residues. DNA of the CDR3: TGTGCCAGCAGCAAACGTAGGACAGGGTATTTTGAGATCGGGTCCTACGAGCAGTACTTC. Translation gives CASSKRRTGYFEIGSYEQYF.

The sample holds a few counts of this clonotype. This sequence joins TRBV20-1 and TRBJ2-7, with D perhaps being TRBD1 or TRBD2 (5 bases each). Trimming pared 4 bases from V and 0 bases from J, leaving 13 bases between. This CDR3 has 14 amino acids. The germline V gene encodes CDR1 DFQATT and CDR2 SNEGSKA (reference sequence). Here the CDR3 DNA reads TGCAGTGCTATTGGGACCCCGAGCTCCTACGAGCAGTACTTC. Translating it yields CSAIGTPSSYEQYF.

This chain links TRBV3-1 with TRBJ1-1; D remains unclear. The germline V gene has CDR1 LGHDT and CDR2 YNNKEL (reference sequence). Trimming stripped 4 bases from V and 0 bases from J, with 9 bases between. The CDR3 is 14 residues long. The CDR3 nucleotides are TGTGCCAGCAGCCGAGGCACAGTGAACACTGAAGCTTTCTTT. Its translation: CASSRGTVNTEAFF. The full variable domain, rest sourced from reference TRBV3-1 and TRBJ1-1, is DTAVSQTPKYLVTQMGNDKSIKCEQNLGHDTMYWYKQDSKKFLKIMFSYNNKELIINETVPNRFSPKSPDKAHLNLHINSLELGDSAVYFCASSRGTVNTEAFFGQGTRLTVV.

The genes are TRBV28 and TRBJ2-1; D unclear. The germline V and J ends were trimmed by 3 bases and 0 bases, with 9 bases remaining between them. Germline loops: CDR1 MDHEN, CDR2 SYDVKM. The CDR3 sequence is 15 residues long. The CDR3 is CASSFTVSSYNEQFF. The CDR3 nucleotides are TGTGCCAGCAGTTTTACTGTGAGCTCCTACAATGAGCAGTTCTTC.

This clonotype appeared many times. The CDR3 spells CASSYLGGPQYF. The CDR3 nucleotides read TGTGCCAGCAGTTACCTCGGGGGCCCGCAGTATTTT. The chain has TRBV6-6 and TRBJ2-3; tentatively, D is TRBD1 or TRBD2 (6 bases each). V was clipped by 2 bases and J by 10 bases, with 10 bases between them. The CDR3 loop spans 12 amino acids. Germline loops: CDR1 MNHNY, CDR2 SVGAGI (reference sequence).

This clonotype occurred a few times. The chain combines TRBV7-2 with TRBJ1-1; 12 bases fit TRBD1. The V gene end was trimmed by 7 bases and the J gene end by 4 bases; junction bases not matched to a gene: 16. Germline V CDR1 and CDR2: SGHTA, FQGNSA. This CDR3 comprises 18 residues. The CDR3 nucleotides are TGTGCCAGCAAGCAATTAACCGTCGGGACAGGGGGCCTCACTGAAGCTTTCTTT. Translating gives CASKQLTVGTGGLTEAFF. Combining the CDR3 with reference TRBV7-2 and TRBJ1-1 gives the whole variable domain GAGVSQSPSNKVTEKGKDVELRCDPISGHTALYWYRQSLGQGLEFLIYFQGNSAPDKSGLPSDRFSAERTGGSVSTLTIQRTQQEDSAVYLCASKQLTVGTGGLTEAFFGQGTRLTVV.

This clonotype was found many times. The chain combines TRBV29-1 with TRBJ1-1, with D uncertain. The CDR3 length is 13 residues. V was cut by 4 bases and J by 4 bases, with 13 bases left in between. CDR1 and CDR2 from the germline V gene are SQVTM and ANQGSEA. The CDR3 here is CSVVIQSGTEAFF. In DNA form, the CDR3 reads TGCAGCGTTGTTATTCAGTCAGGCACTGAAGCTTTCTTT.

This rearrangement joins TRBV6-6 to TRBJ1-1; D gene unclear. Germline CDR1 reads MNHNY; CDR2 reads SVGAGI (reference sequence). The CDR3 covers 13 residues. V was trimmed by 7 bases and J by 1 base, leaving 10 bases between them. CDR3 DNA sequence: TGTGCCAGCAAGTCTGGAGGGAACACTGAAGCTTTCTTT. Its translation: CASKSGGNTEAFF.

The chain joins TRBV7-9 to TRBJ2-5, with D tentatively TRBD1 (5 bases). CDR3 size: 13 residues. CDR1 SEHNR and CDR2 FQNEAQ come from the germline V gene (reference sequence). Trimming took off 1 base at V and 7 bases at J, with 10 bases between the two ends. Written as DNA, the CDR3 is TGTGCCAGCAGCTTAGGCAGGCAGGGGACCCAGTACTTC. It specifies CASSLGRQGTQYF. Supplemented by reference TRBV7-9 and TRBJ2-5, the full variable domain reads DTGVSQNPRHKITKRGQNVTFRCDPISEHNRLYWYRQTLGQGPEFLTYFQNEAQLEKSRLLSDRFSAERPKGSFSTLEIQRTEQGDSAMYLCASSLGRQGTQYFGPGTRLLVL.

V usage is TRBV18 and J usage is TRBJ1-2; a weak D match, TRBD1 (6 bases). V was trimmed by 2 bases and J by 2 bases, leaving 9 bases between them. The CDR3 contains 14 residues. Germline assignment: CDR1 KGHSH and CDR2 LQKENI. CDR3 amino acids: CASSPGTPNYGYTF. CDR3 coding DNA: TGTGCCAGCTCACCAGGGACACCGAACTATGGCTACACCTTC.